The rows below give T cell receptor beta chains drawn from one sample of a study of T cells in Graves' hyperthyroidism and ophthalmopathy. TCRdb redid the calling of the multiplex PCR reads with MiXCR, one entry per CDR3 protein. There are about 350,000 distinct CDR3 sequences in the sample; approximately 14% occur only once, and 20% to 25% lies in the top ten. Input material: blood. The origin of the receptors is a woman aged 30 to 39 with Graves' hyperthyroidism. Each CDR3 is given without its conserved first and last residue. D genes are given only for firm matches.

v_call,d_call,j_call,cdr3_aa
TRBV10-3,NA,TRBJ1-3,AISELTGSGNTIY
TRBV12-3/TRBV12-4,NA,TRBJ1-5,ASSLSANQPQH
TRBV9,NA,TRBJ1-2,ASSVGRDFEYGYT
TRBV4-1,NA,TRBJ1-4,ASSLEGRADAFTEKLF
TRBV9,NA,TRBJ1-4,ASSAPGGAEKLF
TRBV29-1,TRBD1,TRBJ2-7,SVEDGDRGFTEQY
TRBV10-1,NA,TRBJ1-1,ASSVKQRSEAF
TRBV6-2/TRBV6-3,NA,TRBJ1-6,ASSYSGTGNSPLH
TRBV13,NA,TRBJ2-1,ASSGSLDEQF
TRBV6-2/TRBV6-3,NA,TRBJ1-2,ASSEENYGYT
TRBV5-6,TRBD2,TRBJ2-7,ASSLAWDRGSSYEQY
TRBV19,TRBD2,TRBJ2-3,ASRLAGASTTDTQY
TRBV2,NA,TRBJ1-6,ASSGQDWTLH
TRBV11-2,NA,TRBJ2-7,ASSLVGRRGVYEQY
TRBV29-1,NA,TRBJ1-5,SARGGDQPQH
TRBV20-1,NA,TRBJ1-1,SAPPGTSEAF
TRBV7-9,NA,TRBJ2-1,ASSLGGGQYNEQF
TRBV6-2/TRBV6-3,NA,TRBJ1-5,ASRHRDLTLNQPQH
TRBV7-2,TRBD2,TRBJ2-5,ASSLVRTSGSETQY